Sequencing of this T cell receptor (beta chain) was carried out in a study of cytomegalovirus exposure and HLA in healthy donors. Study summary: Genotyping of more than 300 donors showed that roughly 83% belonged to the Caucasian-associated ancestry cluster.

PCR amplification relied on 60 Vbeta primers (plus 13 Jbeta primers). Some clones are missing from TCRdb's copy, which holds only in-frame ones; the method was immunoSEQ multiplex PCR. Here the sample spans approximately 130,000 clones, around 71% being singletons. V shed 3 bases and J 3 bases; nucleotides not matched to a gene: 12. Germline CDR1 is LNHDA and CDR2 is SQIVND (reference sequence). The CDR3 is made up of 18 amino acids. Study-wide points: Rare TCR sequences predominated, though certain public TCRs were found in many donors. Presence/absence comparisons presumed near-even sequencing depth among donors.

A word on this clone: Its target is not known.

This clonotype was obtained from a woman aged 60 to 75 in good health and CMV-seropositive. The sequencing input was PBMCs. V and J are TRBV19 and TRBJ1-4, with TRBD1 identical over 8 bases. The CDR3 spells CASSMGRQGSTANEKLFF. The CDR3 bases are TGTGCCAGTAGTATGGGGAGACAGGGGAGTACAGCTAATGAAAAACTGTTTTTT.